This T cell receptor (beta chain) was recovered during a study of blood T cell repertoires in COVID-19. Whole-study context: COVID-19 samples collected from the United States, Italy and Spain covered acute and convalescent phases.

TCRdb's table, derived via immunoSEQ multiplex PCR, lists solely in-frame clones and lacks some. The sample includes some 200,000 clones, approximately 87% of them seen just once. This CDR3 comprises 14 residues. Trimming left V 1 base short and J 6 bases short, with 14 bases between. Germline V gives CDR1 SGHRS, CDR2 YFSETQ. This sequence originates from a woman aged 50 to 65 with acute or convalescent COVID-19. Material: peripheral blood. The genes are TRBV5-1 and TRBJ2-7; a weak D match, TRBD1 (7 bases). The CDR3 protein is CASSLQGDSGEQYF. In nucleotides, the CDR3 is TGCGCCAGCAGCTTGCAGGGGGACTCTGGCGAGCAGTACTTC.